One and the same sample provided the 19 T cell receptor beta chains below, sequenced in a study of cytotoxic CD8 clonotypes in ibrutinib-treated CLL. Assay used: immunoSEQ multiplex PCR; TCRdb lists only in-frame clones, some missing. Here the sample spans hundreds of thousands of clones, 70% being singletons. The sample here was PBMCs, taken after 24 months of ibrutinib treatment. The source of these receptors is a human donor with chronic lymphocytic leukemia.

The chain carries TRBV4-2 and TRBJ1-4; weak D call: TRBD1 (5 bases). The CDR3 covers 16 residues. The V gene lost 0 bases and the J gene lost 5 bases, with 13 bases spanning the gap. The germline V gene encodes CDR1 LGHNA and CDR2 YNFKEQ. The CDR3 here is CASSQDQRTLNEKLFF. CDR3 coding DNA: TGTGCCAGCAGCCAAGATCAAAGGACACTCAATGAAAAACTGTTTTTT.

This clone occurred once. The rearrangement joins TRBV28 to TRBJ1-2, with D unclear. The V and J ends lost 7 bases and 4 bases respectively, with 10 bases between them. There are 12 residues in the CDR3. CDR1 and CDR2 from the germline V gene are MDHEN and SYDVKM. In DNA form, the CDR3 reads TGTGCCAGCACCAACCGGGGCTATGGCTACACCTTC. Translating it yields CASTNRGYGYTF.

The CDR3 sequence: CASSIASTGELFF. The CDR3 DNA reads TGTGCCAGTAGTATAGCCAGCACCGGGGAGCTGTTTTTT. This rearrangement joins TRBV19 to TRBJ2-2, with D hard to call. Trimming stripped 1 base from V and 4 bases from J, with 4 bases between. The CDR3 is made up of 13 amino acids. Germline-derived CDR1 and CDR2 are LNHDA and SQIVND (reference sequence). Based on the CDR3 plus reference TRBV19 and TRBJ2-2, the full variable domain is DGGITQSPKYLFRKEGQNVTLSCEQNLNHDAMYWYRQDPGQGLRLIYYSQIVNDFQKGDIAEGYSVSREKKESFPLTVTSAQKNPTAFYLCASSIASTGELFFGEGSRLTVL.

The chain is built from TRBV29-1 and TRBJ2-5; D is possibly TRBD1 (5 bases). The CDR3 covers 13 residues. V lost 7 bases and J lost 4, with 16 bases in between. Looked up from germline, CDR1 is SQVTM and CDR2 is ANQGSEA. The CDR3 coding sequence is TGCAGCGCGATCTACGTTAGGGGAGAGACCCAGTACTTC. Its translation is CSAIYVRGETQYF.

The chain has TRBV5-6 and TRBJ2-7; D not certain. Trimming took off 1 base at V and 6 bases at J, with 5 bases between the two ends. Germline V CDR1 and CDR2: SGHDT, YYEEEE. This CDR3 is 11 amino acids long. Written as DNA, the CDR3 is TGTGCCAGCAGCTTGTGGGGCGAGCAGTACTTC. Translating it yields CASSLWGEQYF.

The J gene is TRBJ2-1, the V gene TRBV11-2, with TRBD2 matching 9 bases. V trimming: 0 bases; J trimming: 7 bases; junction bases outside the gene matches: 19. The CDR3 extends over 20 amino acids. Germline lookup yields CDR1 SGHAT and CDR2 FQNNGV. CDR3 protein: CASSLEGRNSGRIRGNEQFF. The CDR3, as DNA: TGTGCCAGCAGCTTAGAGGGGCGGAACAGCGGGAGGATTCGGGGGAATGAGCAGTTCTTC.

The chain couples TRBV7-9 to TRBJ2-7, with 11 bases matching TRBD2. The CDR3 sequence is 15 residues long. Looked up from germline, CDR1 is SEHNR and CDR2 is FQNEAQ (reference sequence). V gave up 5 bases and J gave up 4 bases; unmatched junction bases: 7. CDR3 in DNA: TGTGCCAGCAGCACCTCACTAGCGGGAGCTTACGAGCAGTACTTC. It is translated as CASSTSLAGAYEQYF.

The chain has TRBV10-3 and TRBJ1-1; D is uncertain. The germline CDR1 and CDR2 sequences are ENHRY and SYGVKD. Trimming pared 1 base from V and 8 bases from J, leaving 5 bases between. The CDR3 runs 11 residues. The CDR3 region has the DNA TGTGCCATCAGTGAGTTCGGAGAAGCTTTCTTT. Its protein product is CAISEFGEAFF.

The chain recombines TRBV19 with TRBJ1-2; D is unresolved. Trimming left V 5 bases short and J 4 bases short, with 23 bases between. This CDR3 has 17 amino acids. CDR1 is LNHDA and CDR2 is SQIVND in the germline V gene (reference sequence). The CDR3 reads CASSVSGFLSRTYGYTF. The DNA of the CDR3 is TGTGCCAGTAGTGTGTCGGGGTTTCTTAGTAGGACCTATGGCTACACCTTC.

This chain uses TRBV7-9 with TRBJ2-5; TRBD2 matches 12 bases. The J segment lost 4 bases and the V segment lost 3 bases, leaving 15 bases of the junction unmatched. This CDR3 comprises 19 residues. Germline V lookup: CDR1 SEHNR, CDR2 FQNEAQ (reference sequence). CDR3 coding DNA: TGTGCCAGCAGCTTGGCTCCTAGCGGGAGGGCCACTGGTTTAGAGACCCAGTACTTC. Encoded protein: CASSLAPSGRATGLETQYF.

The genes are TRBV7-9 and TRBJ2-1; D not resolved. V was trimmed by 5 bases and J by 0 bases, leaving 14 bases between them. Germline loops: CDR1 SEHNR, CDR2 FQNEAQ (reference sequence). The CDR3 sequence is 16 residues long. DNA for the CDR3: TGTGCCAGCAGCCCAGATCTGCCGAGCTCCTACAATGAGCAGTTCTTC. Its translation is CASSPDLPSSYNEQFF.

The rearrangement joins TRBV6-6 to TRBJ2-7; maybe TRBD1 (6 bases). The CDR3 runs 12 residues. Germline assignment: CDR1 MNHNY and CDR2 SVGAGI (reference sequence). Trimming removed 7 bases from V and 6 bases from J, with 13 bases in between. The CDR3 spells CASTKQGPEQYF. The CDR3 nucleotides read TGTGCCAGCACCAAACAGGGACCCGAGCAGTACTTC.

The chain employs TRBV19 and TRBJ2-3; TRBD1 might be the D (5 bases). This CDR3 spans 16 amino acids. Looked up from germline, CDR1 is LNHDA and CDR2 is SQIVND (reference sequence). The V gene lost 1 base and the J gene lost 2 bases, with 13 bases spanning the gap. The CDR3 region is CASSIVRQLYTDTQYF. The CDR3 nucleotides are TGTGCCAGTAGTATAGTACGACAGCTCTACACAGATACGCAGTATTTT.

The chain recombines TRBV7-9 with TRBJ2-7; weak D call: TRBD2 (6 bases). CDR3 length equals 17 residues. Looked up from germline, CDR1 is SEHNR and CDR2 is FQNEAQ (reference sequence). The ends were cut back, 5 bases at V and 6 bases at J, with 26 bases in the middle. CDR3 in DNA: TGTGCCAGCAGCGTTCGACAATTCGGGAGCCCCACTACCGAGCAGTACTTC. Protein product: CASSVRQFGSPTTEQYF.

The genes are TRBV5-1 and TRBJ2-2; D is uncertain. Germline V gene data show CDR1 as SGHRS and CDR2 as YFSETQ. The CDR3 totals 17 residues. V lost 0 bases, J lost 5 bases, and 17 bases lay in between. In DNA form, the CDR3 reads TGCGCCAGCAGCTTGGTAGCTGGGCTGGGCAATACCGGGGAGCTGTTTTTT. Translating it yields CASSLVAGLGNTGELFF. The variable domain in full, completed from reference TRBV5-1 and TRBJ2-2, reads KAGVTQTPRYLIKTRGQQVTLSCSPISGHRSVSWYQQTPGQGLQFLFEYFSETQRNKGNFPGRFSGRQFSNSRSEMNVSTLELGDSALYLCASSLVAGLGNTGELFFGEGSRLTVL.

This chain uses TRBV19 with TRBJ1-2; TRBD1 aligns across 7 bases. The trim removed 6 bases at V and 6 bases at J, leaving 10 bases unmatched. CDR1 is LNHDA and CDR2 is SQIVND in the germline V gene (reference sequence). The CDR3 length is 14 residues. The CDR3 DNA is TGTGCCAGTAGGGATCCACAGGGGAGAGATGGCTACACCTTC. This translates into CASRDPQGRDGYTF.

The V call is TRBV2, the J call TRBJ1-1; D call uncertain. This CDR3 spans 13 amino acids. Germline V gene lookup returns CDR1 SNHLY and CDR2 FYNNEI. Trimming shortened V by 8 bases and J by 1 base, and 11 bases separated the two germline ends. The CDR3 DNA follows: TGTGCCAGCGAAAGCCTGTCGAACACTGAAGCTTTCTTT. Translated, it gives CASESLSNTEAFF.

V usage is TRBV28 and J usage is TRBJ1-3, with a weak D call TRBD1 (6 bases). CDR3 length: 20 residues. Germline lookup yields CDR1 MDHEN and CDR2 SYDVKM. The germline V and J ends were trimmed by 6 bases and 0 bases, with 27 bases remaining between them. The CDR3 is CASSGQFDRLGRFSGNTIYF. CDR3 nucleotides: TGTGCCAGCAGCGGACAGTTTGACAGACTGGGCCGATTCTCTGGAAACACCATATATTTT.

The table lists this clone with a few counts. This chain uses TRBV4-2 with TRBJ2-7; 13 bases match TRBD2. V shed 1 base and J 7 bases; nucleotides not matched to a gene: 1. Germline-derived CDR1 and CDR2 are LGHNA and YNFKEQ. CDR3 length: 14 amino acids. CDR3 sequence reads: CASSQGLAGGEQYF. CDR3 in DNA: TGTGCCAGCAGCCAAGGACTAGCGGGAGGAGAGCAGTACTTC.